This T cell receptor (beta chain) emerged from a study of blood T cell repertoires in COVID-19. This CDR3 has 17 amino acids. Germline CDR1 and CDR2: LGHNA and YSLEER. Trimming removed 0 bases from V and 1 base from J, with 13 bases in between. The study recruited people aged roughly 18 to 100 years across 20 to 30 US areas. In regard to this clone: Other nucleotide sequences in the sample specify the same CDR3.

Original analysis: How many nucleated cells were present was estimated from reference gene primer amplification. Sequenced by immunoSEQ multiplex PCR; TCRdb stores in-frame clones only, minus some. That table is the source of V, J and clone size, and D and trimming were worked out from the DNA. The sample lists 320,000 or so clones, 75% to 90% occurring once. Specimen: PBMCs or T cells enriched from blood (not recorded which). The J gene is TRBJ2-1, the V gene TRBV4-3, with D maybe TRBD2 (5 bases). The clonotype originates from a woman aged 30 to 39 who had been exposed to COVID-19. Written as DNA, the CDR3 is TGCGCCAGCAGCCAAGATCAGGCCAGCGGTTCCTACAATGAGCAGTTCTTC. As protein: CASSQDQASGSYNEQFF.